The clone carrying this TCR beta chain was detected ten times or more. Its antigen is undetermined. This sample was included in a study of Graves' ophthalmopathy and Graves' hyperthyroidism. Study results and limitations: Most clonotypes expanded in thyroid above 0.001 frequency were present in blood too. Progression of ophthalmopathy was predicted by the model with 60% to 71% sensitivity and around 72% specificity.

Amplified TCR beta CDR3 regions were obtained using RNA transcripts as template. A first-round RT-PCR used HTBI primers, followed by a second-round multiplex PCR. TCRdb called the multiplex PCR reads again in MiXCR, with one record for every CDR3 protein. The repertoire holds approximately 460,000 distinct CDR3 sequences, with about an eighth as singletons. Germline CDR1 WSHSY, CDR2 SAAADI. The germline V and J ends were trimmed by 2 bases and 11 bases, with 19 bases remaining between them. The CDR3 sequence is 14 residues long. The rearrangement uses TRBV10-2 and TRBJ2-7; D gene ambiguous. This receptor was taken from a woman in her 30s with Graves' ophthalmopathy. The specimen sequenced was blood. The CDR3 nucleotides are TGCGCCAGCAGTGAGAACGGACCCTGGAGTCAAAAGTACTTC. Translation: CASSENGPWSQKYF.